These T cell receptor beta chains were read from a single sample in a study of T cell changes during pregnancy in multiple sclerosis. TCRdb's table, derived via immunoSEQ multiplex PCR, lists solely in-frame clones and lacks some. This sample has about 38,000 clones; roughly 90% occur once, and the top ten carry 0.56%. The sample consisted of CD4+ T cells from peripheral blood mononuclear cells, taken before pregnancy. These receptors came from a female donor with multiple sclerosis, enrolled in a pregnancy study. The CDR3 runs from the conserved cysteine through the conserved F or W. A D gene is named only where the DNA matches it firmly. Rows give clone size only sometimes, using once, few, many, or a class for an expanded clone.

>TRBJ2-5|once|TRBV19|TRBD1
CASSRDRGQETQYF
TGTGCCAGTAGCCGGGACAGGGGACAAGAGACCCAGTACTTC
>TRBJ2-5|.|TRBV7-2|TRBD2
CASSLQRGGPETQYF
TGTGCCAGCAGCTTGCAGCGGGGGGGCCCGGAGACCCAGTACTTC
>TRBJ1-3|.|TRBV6-6|TRBD1
CASSTPLRGPGNTIYF
TGTGCCAGCAGTACCCCCCTAAGGGGGCCAGGAAACACCATATATTTT
>TRBJ1-1|few|TRBV7-3|.
CASSLGHNTEAFF
TGTGCCAGCAGCTTAGGACACAACACTGAAGCTTTCTTT
>TRBJ2-3|.|TRBV9|.
CASSGGGQFTDTQYF
TGTGCCAGCAGCGGGGGGGGCCAATTCACAGATACGCAGTATTTT
>TRBJ1-1|.|TRBV5-1|TRBD1
CASSPTGGNTEAFF
TGCGCCAGCAGCCCGACAGGGGGTAACACTGAAGCTTTCTTT
>TRBJ1-2|.|TRBV9|TRBD1
CASSPKQGYYGYTF
TGTGCCAGCAGCCCCAAACAGGGGTACTATGGCTACACCTTC
>TRBJ1-1|.|TRBV18|.
CASSPPSRLNTEAFF
TGTGCCAGCTCACCACCGAGCAGGCTTAACACTGAAGCTTTCTTT
>TRBJ1-2|.|TRBV4-1|.
CASSRGGGRQGGNYGYTF
TGCGCCAGCAGCCGCGGGGGGGGCCGGCAGGGAGGGAACTATGGCTACACCTTC
>TRBJ2-1|.|TRBV25-1|TRBD2
CASSEGLANNEQFF
TGTGCCAGCAGTGAAGGACTAGCGAACAATGAGCAGTTCTTC
>TRBJ2-1|.|TRBV7-8|TRBD1
CASSFWTGMAYNEQFF
TGTGCCAGCAGCTTCTGGACAGGGATGGCCTACAATGAGCAGTTCTTC
>TRBJ1-5|.|TRBV7-2|.
CASSPTPRQTNQPQHF
TGTGCCAGCAGCCCCACTCCCAGACAGACCAATCAGCCCCAGCATTTT
>TRBJ2-7|once|TRBV9|.
CASSVVPEGEQYF
TGTGCCAGCAGCGTAGTTCCGGAGGGGGAGCAGTACTTC
>TRBJ2-7|.|TRBV7-6|TRBD1
CASSLSHRGYEQYF
TGTGCCAGCAGCTTATCCCACAGGGGATACGAGCAGTACTTC
>TRBJ1-4|.|TRBV7-9|.
CASSLKGGNEKLFF
TGTGCCAGCAGCCTTAAAGGCGGTAATGAAAAACTGTTTTTT
>TRBJ2-7|.|TRBV10-2|TRBD1
CASRGVTGTGEYEQYF
TGCGCCAGCAGGGGAGTAACCGGGACAGGGGAGTACGAGCAGTACTTC
>TRBJ1-4|.|TRBV28|.
CASAEGGANEKLFF
TGTGCCAGCGCCGAGGGGGGGGCTAATGAAAAACTGTTTTTT
>TRBJ2-3|.|TRBV5-4|TRBD2
CASSLRTSGGGTDTQYF
TGTGCCAGCAGCTTAAGAACTAGCGGGGGGGGCACAGATACGCAGTATTTT
>TRBJ2-2|.|TRBV5-1|TRBD2
CASSLGASGGHTGELFF
TGCGCCAGCAGCTTGGGAGCTAGCGGGGGCCACACCGGGGAGCTGTTTTTT
>TRBJ2-5|.|TRBV29-1|TRBD2
CSVRALAGGGETQYF
TGCAGCGTTCGCGCACTAGCGGGGGGCGGAGAGACCCAGTACTTC
>TRBJ2-3|.|TRBV19|.
CASRGMVTSTDTQYF
TGTGCCAGTCGGGGGATGGTAACGAGCACAGATACGCAGTATTTT
>TRBJ2-1|.|TRBV5-1|.
CASSFPSSYNEQFF
TGCGCCAGCAGCTTTCCGAGCTCCTACAATGAGCAGTTCTTC